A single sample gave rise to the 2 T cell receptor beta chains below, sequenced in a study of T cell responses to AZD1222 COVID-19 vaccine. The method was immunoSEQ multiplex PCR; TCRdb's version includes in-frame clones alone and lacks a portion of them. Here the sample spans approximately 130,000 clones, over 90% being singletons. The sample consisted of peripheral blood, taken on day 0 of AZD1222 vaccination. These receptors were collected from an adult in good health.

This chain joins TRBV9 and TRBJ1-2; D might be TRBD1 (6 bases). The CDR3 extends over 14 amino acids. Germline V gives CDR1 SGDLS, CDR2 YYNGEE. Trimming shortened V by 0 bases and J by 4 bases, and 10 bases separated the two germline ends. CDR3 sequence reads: CASSVDSQGYGYTF. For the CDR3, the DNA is TGTGCCAGCAGCGTAGATTCACAGGGCTATGGCTACACCTTC.

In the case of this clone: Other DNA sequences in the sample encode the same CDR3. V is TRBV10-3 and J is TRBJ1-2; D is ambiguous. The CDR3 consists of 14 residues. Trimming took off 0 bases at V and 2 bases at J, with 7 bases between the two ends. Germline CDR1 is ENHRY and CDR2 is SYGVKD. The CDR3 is CAISESAVNYGYTF. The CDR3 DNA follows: TGTGCCATCAGTGAGTCGGCCGTAAACTATGGCTACACCTTC.